The following is a T cell receptor (beta chain) sequence with its context. This sample was included in a study of blood T cell repertoires in COVID-19. For the study at large: The samples span acute and convalescent COVID-19 from the United States, Italy and Spain. The analysed material was cDNA or gDNA that came from T cells, B-cell-depleted T cells, or PBMCs.

The Seattle patients, enrolled during active infection, were followed longitudinally. In the authors' workflow: Amplifying reference gene primers gave estimates of nucleated cell counts. Method: immunoSEQ multiplex PCR; TCRdb's copy keeps in-frame clones and lacks some. V and J calls and clone size are as listed in that table; D and trimming were resolved from the DNA. Among over 45,000 clones listed, about 91% were seen once. The CDR3 spans 13 residues. Trimming left V 2 bases short and J 4 bases short, with 8 bases between. Germline lookup yields CDR1 MNHEY and CDR2 SMNVEV (reference sequence). This TCR came from a woman in her fifties or sixties with COVID-19, enrolled during active disease. The V gene is TRBV27, the J gene TRBJ1-2; D is undetermined. The sequenced material came from peripheral blood. In DNA, the CDR3 is TGTGCCAGCAGTTTAGAGGGAGGCTATGGCTACACCTTC. It encodes CASSLEGGYGYTF.